Presented here are 9 T cell receptor beta chains from one specimen sequenced in a study of identical twins. TCRdb passed the 5' RACE reads through MiXCR, listing each CDR3 protein once. Among 500,000 or so distinct CDR3 sequences listed, around 14% were seen once. The same sample was also studied in work on yellow fever vaccine responses in identical twins.

Sequences were obtained from CD4+ T cells sorted from blood. All receptors come from a woman aged 18 to 35 in good health.

To note about this clonotype: One junction end disagrees with the germline gene, perhaps due to a read error. The V call is TRBV5-6, the J call TRBJ1-2; the D is unclear. The germline CDR1 and CDR2 sequences are SGHDT and YYEEEE. The CDR3 totals 10 residues. CDR3 protein: CASNLWGYTF. The CDR3 nucleotides read TGTGCCAGCAACTTGTGGGGCTACACCTTC.

This clonotype turned up a few times. The chain employs TRBV6-5 and TRBJ2-2, with D maybe TRBD1 (5 bases). The V end was cut by 7 bases, the J end by 10 bases, with 13 bases between. The CDR3 runs 12 residues. Germline V gives CDR1 MNHEY, CDR2 SVGAGI. The CDR3 sequence is CASKRGKTELFF. CDR3 sequence (DNA): TGTGCCAGCAAAAGGGGCAAAACGGAGCTGTTTTTT.

Only a few counts were recorded for this clonotype. The chain carries TRBV28 and TRBJ2-7; D call uncertain. The V gene's germline CDR1 is MDHEN and CDR2 SYDVKM. V lost 5 bases and J lost 9, with 14 bases in between. The CDR3 covers 12 residues. CDR3 residues: CASSLLGSGQYF. CDR3 DNA sequence: TGTGCCAGCAGTCTTTTAGGTTCTGGGCAGTACTTC. The full variable domain, completed using reference TRBV28 and TRBJ2-7, is DVKVTQSSRYLVKRTGEKVFLECVQDMDHENMFWYRQDPGLGLRLIYFSYDVKMKEKGDIPEGYSVSREKKERFSLILESASTNQTSMYLCASSLLGSGQYFGPGTRLTVT.

The rearrangement joins TRBV7-9 to TRBJ2-5; D ambiguous. CDR1 SEHNR and CDR2 FQNEAQ come from the germline V gene (reference sequence). Trimming pared 3 bases from V and 2 bases from J, leaving 10 bases between. The CDR3 totals 14 residues. The CDR3 nucleotides are TGTGCCAGCAGCTTTTATGCGGATCAAGAGACCCAGTACTTC. It translates to CASSFYADQETQYF.

This clonotype came up a few times. The chain couples TRBV25-1 to TRBJ2-3; 11 positions match TRBD2. This CDR3 region has 15 residues. With 4 bases clipped from V and 4 bases from J, the junction kept 4 bases outside the gene matches. Per germline, CDR1 MGHDK and CDR2 SYGVNS. The CDR3, as DNA: TGTGCCAGCAGTGGAACTAGCGGGGGATCAGATACGCAGTATTTT. This codes for CASSGTSGGSDTQYF.

DNA of the CDR3: TGCGCCAGCAGCTTAACGTCTGCGGACTATGGCTACACCTTC. Translating gives CASSLTSADYGYTF. The chain uses TRBV5-1 and TRBJ1-2; D ambiguous. V lost 2 bases and J 3 bases, leaving 11 bases between the germline ends. Germline V gene data show CDR1 as SGHRS and CDR2 as YFSETQ. This CDR3 is built from 14 residues.

In regard to this clonotype: The germline gene is not matched at one end of the junction; a read error may be the cause. The CDR3 region is CASSLDGVGRDYF. In DNA, the CDR3 is TGCGCCAGCAGCTTGGATGGTGTCGGCAGGGACTACTTC. The rearrangement links TRBV5-1 to TRBJ1-2; TRBD1 might be the D (5 bases). The CDR3 length is 13 residues. Per the germline V gene, CDR1 is SGHRS and CDR2 is YFSETQ.

This clonotype came up a few times. The rearrangement uses TRBV7-8 and TRBJ2-6, with D perhaps matching TRBD1 or TRBD2 (5 bases each). Looked up from germline, CDR1 is SGHVS and CDR2 is FQNEAQ. This CDR3 is built from 13 residues. V gave up 7 bases and J gave up 12 bases, with 16 bases separating them. CDR3 protein: CASINQGERVLTF. CDR3 DNA: TGTGCCAGCATTAACCAGGGAGAGCGCGTCCTGACTTTC.

CDR3: CASRLTSGSSNEQFF. The DNA of the CDR3 is TGTGCCAGCAGGCTCACTAGCGGGAGTTCCAATGAGCAGTTCTTC. The chain recombines TRBV12-3 or TRBV12-4 with TRBJ2-1; TRBD2 aligns across 11 bases. This CDR3 has 15 amino acids. The V segment lost 6 bases and the J segment 6 bases; nucleotides outside the gene matches: 7.